This TCR beta chain was captured in a study of blood T cells in healthy people across ages. Primers used in a second PCR of roughly 7 to 12 cycles were a sample-barcoded 5' primer and a J-beta primer mix. Each CDR3 protein gets one entry after TCRdb re-called the 5' RACE reads with MiXCR. The data show 1.5 million to 2 million distinct CDR3 sequences, about 50% seen once. Study results and caveats: Fewer expanded clones and more diversity marked long-lived versus aged donors.

The CDR3 is 15 residues long. Deletions cut 0 bases from V and 1 base from J, with 10 bases between. Germline values: CDR1 SGHTA, CDR2 FQGNSA. There are a few counts of this clonotype. Its target is unknown. The source is a woman aged 40-49 years in good health. This sequence joins TRBV7-2 and TRBJ2-7; D gene unclear. The sequenced sample consisted of blood. The CDR3 DNA follows: TGTGCCAGCAGCTTAGCCCCGGCTCTATCCTACGAGCAGTACTTC. Amino acids: CASSLAPALSYEQYF.